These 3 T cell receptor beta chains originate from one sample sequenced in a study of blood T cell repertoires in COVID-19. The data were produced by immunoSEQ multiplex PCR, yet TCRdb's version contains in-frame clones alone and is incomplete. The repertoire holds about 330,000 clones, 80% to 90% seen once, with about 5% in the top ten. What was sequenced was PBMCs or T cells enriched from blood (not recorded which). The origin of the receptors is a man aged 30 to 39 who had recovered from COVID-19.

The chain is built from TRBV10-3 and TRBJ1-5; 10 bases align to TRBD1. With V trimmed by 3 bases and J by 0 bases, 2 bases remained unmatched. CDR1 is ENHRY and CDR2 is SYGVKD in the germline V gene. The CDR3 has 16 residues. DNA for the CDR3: TGTGCCATCAGTGACGGGACAGGGGATAGCAATCAGCCCCAGCATTTT. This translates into CAISDGTGDSNQPQHF.

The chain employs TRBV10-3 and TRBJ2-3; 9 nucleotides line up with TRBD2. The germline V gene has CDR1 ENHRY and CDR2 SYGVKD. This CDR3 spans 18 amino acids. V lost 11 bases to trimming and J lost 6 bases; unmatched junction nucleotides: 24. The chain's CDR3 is CAVGGGLVTSGYEDTQYF. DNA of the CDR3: TGTGCCGTCGGGGGGGGGCTTGTGACTAGCGGATATGAGGATACGCAGTATTTT.

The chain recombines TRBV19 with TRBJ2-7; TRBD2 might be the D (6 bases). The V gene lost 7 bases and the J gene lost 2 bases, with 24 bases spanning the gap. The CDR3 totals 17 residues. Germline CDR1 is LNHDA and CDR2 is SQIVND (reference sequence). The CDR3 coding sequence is TGTGCCAGTAACCCCAAGGGAGGAGAATCGGCGGCCTACGAGCAGTACTTC. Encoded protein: CASNPKGGESAAYEQYF.